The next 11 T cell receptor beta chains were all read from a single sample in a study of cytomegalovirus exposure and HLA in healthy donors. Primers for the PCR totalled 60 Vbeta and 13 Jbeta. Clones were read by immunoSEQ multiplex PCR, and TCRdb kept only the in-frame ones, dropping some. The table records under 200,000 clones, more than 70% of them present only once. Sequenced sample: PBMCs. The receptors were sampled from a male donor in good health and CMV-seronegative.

CDR3 residues: CASSYGLAEETQYF. DNA of the CDR3: TGTGCCAGCAGTTACGGCCTAGCGGAAGAGACCCAGTACTTC. The V and J genes are TRBV6-5 and TRBJ2-5, with 7 bases fitting TRBD2. Germline-derived CDR1 and CDR2 are MNHEY and SVGAGI. The CDR3 sequence is 14 residues long. Germline trimming cut 2 bases from V and 3 bases from J; bases unmatched to any gene: 3.

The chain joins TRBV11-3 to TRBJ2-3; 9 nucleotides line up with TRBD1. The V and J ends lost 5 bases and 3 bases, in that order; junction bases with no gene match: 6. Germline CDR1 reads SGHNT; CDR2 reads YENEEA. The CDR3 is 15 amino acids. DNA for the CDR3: TGTGCCAGCAGCCTCGGACAGGGGAGGACAGATACGCAGTATTTT. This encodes CASSLGQGRTDTQYF.

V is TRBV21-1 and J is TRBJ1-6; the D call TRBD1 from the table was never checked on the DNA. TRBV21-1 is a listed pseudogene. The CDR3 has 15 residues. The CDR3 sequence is CASSHGQGANSPLHF. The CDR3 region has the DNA TGTGCCAGCAGCCACGGTCAGGGGGCGAATTCACCCCTCCACTTT.

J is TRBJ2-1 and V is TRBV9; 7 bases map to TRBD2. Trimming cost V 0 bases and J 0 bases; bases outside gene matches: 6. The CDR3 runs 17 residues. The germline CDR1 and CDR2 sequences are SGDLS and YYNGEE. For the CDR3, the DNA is TGTGCCAGCAGCGTAGATAGCGGGTCTAGCTCCTACAATGAGCAGTTCTTC. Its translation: CASSVDSGSSSYNEQFF.

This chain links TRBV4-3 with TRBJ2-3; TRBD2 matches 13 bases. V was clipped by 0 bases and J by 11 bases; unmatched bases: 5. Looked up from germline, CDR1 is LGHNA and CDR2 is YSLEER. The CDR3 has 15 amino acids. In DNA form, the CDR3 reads TGCGCCAGCAGCCAAGAAGGACTAGCGGGAGAGGGGCAGTATTTT. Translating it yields CASSQEGLAGEGQYF.

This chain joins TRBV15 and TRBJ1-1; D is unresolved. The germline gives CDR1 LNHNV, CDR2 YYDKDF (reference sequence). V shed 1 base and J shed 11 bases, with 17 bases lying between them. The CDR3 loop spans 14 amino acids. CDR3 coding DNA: TGTGCCACCAGCAGAGGCTCGGGGTTAGACTGGGCTTTCTTT. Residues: CATSRGSGLDWAFF.

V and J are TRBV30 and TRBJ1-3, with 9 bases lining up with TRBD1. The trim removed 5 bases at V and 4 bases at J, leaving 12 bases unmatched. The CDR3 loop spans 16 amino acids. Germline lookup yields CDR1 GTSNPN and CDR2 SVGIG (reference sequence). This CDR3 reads CAWVDTGGPFGNTIYF. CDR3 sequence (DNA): TGTGCCTGGGTGGACACAGGGGGCCCCTTCGGAAACACCATATATTTT.

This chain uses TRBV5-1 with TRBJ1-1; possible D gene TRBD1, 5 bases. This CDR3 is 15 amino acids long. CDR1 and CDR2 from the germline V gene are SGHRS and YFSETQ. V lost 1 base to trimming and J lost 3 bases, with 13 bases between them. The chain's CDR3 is CASSLLAGPDTEAFF. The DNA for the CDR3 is TGCGCCAGCAGCTTGTTAGCGGGACCGGACACTGAAGCTTTCTTT. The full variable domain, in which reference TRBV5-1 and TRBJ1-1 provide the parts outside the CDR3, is KAGVTQTPRYLIKTRGQQVTLSCSPISGHRSVSWYQQTPGQGLQFLFEYFSETQRNKGNFPGRFSGRQFSNSRSEMNVSTLELGDSALYLCASSLLAGPDTEAFFGQGTRLTVV.

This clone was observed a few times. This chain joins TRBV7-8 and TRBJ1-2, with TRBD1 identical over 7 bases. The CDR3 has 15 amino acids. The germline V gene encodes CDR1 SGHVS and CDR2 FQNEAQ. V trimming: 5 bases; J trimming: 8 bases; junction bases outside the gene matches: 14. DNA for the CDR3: TGTGCCAGCAGCCGGAGGGGACAGAGCTTCGGGGGCTACACCTTC. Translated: CASSRRGQSFGGYTF.

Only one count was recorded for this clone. CDR3 sequence reads: CASSMRGQLETQYF. DNA of the CDR3: TGTGCCAGTAGTATGAGGGGACAGCTAGAGACCCAGTACTTC. The V call is TRBV19, the J call TRBJ2-5; 7 nucleotides match TRBD1. This CDR3 region has 14 residues. V trimming: 3 bases; J trimming: 4 bases; junction bases outside the gene matches: 5. Germline CDR1 and CDR2: LNHDA and SQIVND (reference sequence).

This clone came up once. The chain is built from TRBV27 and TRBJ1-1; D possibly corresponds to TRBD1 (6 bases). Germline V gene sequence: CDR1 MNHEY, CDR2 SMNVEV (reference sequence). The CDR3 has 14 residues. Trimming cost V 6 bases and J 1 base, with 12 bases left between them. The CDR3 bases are TGTGCCAGCAGCCTGAGACAGGCGAACACTGAAGCTTTCTTT. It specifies CASSLRQANTEAFF.